This T cell receptor (beta chain) appears in the sequencing data of a study of OX40 agonist ivuxolimab in advanced cancers. The wider study: An anti-OX40 (CD134) antibody with agonistic activity, ivuxolimab, was administered to patients. Study-wide findings and caveats: Nonresponders, in some cases, also had low normalized T-cell clonal expansion. CD4+ and CD8+ blood T cells expanded clonally by week 6 at 0.1 to 3.0 mg/kg.

Germline CDR1 ENHRY, CDR2 SYGVKD. The CDR3 has 11 residues. Trimming removed 4 bases from V and 8 bases from J, with 8 bases in between. The protocol was immunoSEQ multiplex PCR, while the TCRdb copy is restricted to in-frame clones and leaves out a portion. The sample holds about 84,000 clones, approximately 95% seen once. As for this clone: Its antigen is not known.

The specimen comprised CD4+ or CD8+ T cells sorted from blood, sampled in a trial of the OX40 agonist ivuxolimab. The chain uses TRBV10-3 and TRBJ1-1, with D unclear. The origin of this receptor is an adult with an advanced solid tumor such as melanoma, head and neck, liver or kidney cancer. CDR3 DNA: TGTGCCATCAGTGGGCAGGACGAAGCTTTCTTT. The encoded protein is CAISGQDEAFF.